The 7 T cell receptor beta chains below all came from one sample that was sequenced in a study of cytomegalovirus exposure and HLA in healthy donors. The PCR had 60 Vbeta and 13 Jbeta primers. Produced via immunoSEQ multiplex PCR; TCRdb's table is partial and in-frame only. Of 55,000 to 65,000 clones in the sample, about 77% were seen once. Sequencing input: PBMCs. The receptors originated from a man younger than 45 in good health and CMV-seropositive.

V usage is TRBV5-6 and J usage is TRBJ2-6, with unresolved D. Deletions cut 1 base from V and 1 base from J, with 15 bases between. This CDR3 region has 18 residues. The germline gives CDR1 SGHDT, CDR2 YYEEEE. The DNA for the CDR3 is TGTGCCAGCAGCTTGATTGGTAGTAGAGAATCTGGGGCCAACGTCCTGACTTTC. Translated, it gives CASSLIGSRESGANVLTF.

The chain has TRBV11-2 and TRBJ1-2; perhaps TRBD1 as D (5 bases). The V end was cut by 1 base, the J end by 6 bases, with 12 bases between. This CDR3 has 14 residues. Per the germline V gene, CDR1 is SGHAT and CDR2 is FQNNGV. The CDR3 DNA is TGTGCCAGCAGCTTAGCGGCTCAGGGCGATGGCTACACCTTC. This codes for CASSLAAQGDGYTF.

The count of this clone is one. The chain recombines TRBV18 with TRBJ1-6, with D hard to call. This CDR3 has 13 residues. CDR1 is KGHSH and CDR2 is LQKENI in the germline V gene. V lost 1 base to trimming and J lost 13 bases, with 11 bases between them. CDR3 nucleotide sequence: TGTGCCAGCTCACCACGGCACAGTGAGCCCCTCCACTTT. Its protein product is CASSPRHSEPLHF.

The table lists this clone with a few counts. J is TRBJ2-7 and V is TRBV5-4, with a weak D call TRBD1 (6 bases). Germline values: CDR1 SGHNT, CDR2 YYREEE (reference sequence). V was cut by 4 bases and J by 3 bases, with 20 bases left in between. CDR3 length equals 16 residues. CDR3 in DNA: TGTGCCAGCAGCCCCCCAGGGACAAGGGCTTTCTACGAGCAGTACTTC. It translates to CASSPPGTRAFYEQYF.

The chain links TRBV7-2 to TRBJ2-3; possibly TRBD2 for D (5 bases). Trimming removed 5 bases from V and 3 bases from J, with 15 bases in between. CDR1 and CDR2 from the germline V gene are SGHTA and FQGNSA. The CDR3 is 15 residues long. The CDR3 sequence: CASSLLGVGTDTQYF. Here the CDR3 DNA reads TGTGCCAGCAGCCTCCTCGGGGTCGGGACAGATACGCAGTATTTT.

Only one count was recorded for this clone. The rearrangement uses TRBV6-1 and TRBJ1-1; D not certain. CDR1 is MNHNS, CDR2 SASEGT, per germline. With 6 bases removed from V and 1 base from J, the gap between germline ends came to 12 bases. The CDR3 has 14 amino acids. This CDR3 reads CASRSSRANTEAFF. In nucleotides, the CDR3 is TGTGCCAGCAGGAGCTCCCGAGCGAACACTGAAGCTTTCTTT.

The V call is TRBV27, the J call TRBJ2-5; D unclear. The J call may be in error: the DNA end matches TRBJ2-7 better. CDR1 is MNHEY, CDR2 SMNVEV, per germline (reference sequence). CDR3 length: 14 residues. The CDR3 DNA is TGTGCCAGCAGCCCTACCGGGTCCACCTACGAGCAGTACTTC. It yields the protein CASSPTGSTYEQYF.